This TCR beta chain is from a study of shared clonotypes between healthy human individuals. Per the germline V gene, CDR1 is ENHRY and CDR2 is SYGVKD. The CDR3 spans 15 residues. Trimming cost V 9 bases and J 7 bases; bases outside gene matches: 10. Data came from immunoSEQ multiplex PCR; TCRdb stores just in-frame clones and leaves some out. The table records approximately 2,300,000 clones, approximately 90% of them present only once. The sequencing input was naive CD4+ T cells from PBMCs. Regarding subset: CD45RA+ positively selected. The source is a young man in good health. Some clones in this sample may be carry-over from other donors' samples. The rearrangement joins TRBV10-3 to TRBJ2-1; 12 nucleotides line up with TRBD2. This CDR3 reads CAITRGTSGPNEQFF. For the CDR3, the DNA is TGTGCCATTACTCGGGGGACTAGCGGGCCAAATGAGCAGTTCTTC.